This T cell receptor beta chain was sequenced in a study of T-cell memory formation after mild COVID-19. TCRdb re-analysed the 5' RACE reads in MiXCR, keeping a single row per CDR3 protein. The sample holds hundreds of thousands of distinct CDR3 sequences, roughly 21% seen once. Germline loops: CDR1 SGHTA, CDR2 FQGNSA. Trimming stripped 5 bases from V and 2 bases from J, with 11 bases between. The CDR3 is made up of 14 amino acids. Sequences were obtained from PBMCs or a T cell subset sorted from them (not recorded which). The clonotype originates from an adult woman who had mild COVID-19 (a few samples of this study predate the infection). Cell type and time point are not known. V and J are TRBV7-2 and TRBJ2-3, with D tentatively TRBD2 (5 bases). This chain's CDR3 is CASSRPGLTDTQYF. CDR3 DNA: TGTGCCAGCAGCCGGCCCGGACTCACAGATACGCAGTATTTT.